A single sample is the source of the 20 T cell receptor beta chains below, sequenced in a study of cytomegalovirus exposure and HLA in healthy donors. PCR amplification relied on 60 Vbeta primers (plus 13 Jbeta primers). Assay used: immunoSEQ multiplex PCR; TCRdb lists only in-frame clones, some missing. Counted here are roughly 100,000 clones, over 70% occurring once; the ten biggest clones make up 4.5% to 5.5%. Sequenced material: PBMCs. Source of these receptors: a woman aged 40 to 50 in good health and CMV-seronegative.

CDR3 coding DNA: TGTGCCAGCAACGTCTTGCCTGGCTCACCCCTCCACTTT. Protein product: CASNVLPGSPLHF. This sequence joins TRBV27 and TRBJ1-6, with D unclear. Trimming took off 7 bases at V and 10 bases at J, with 14 bases between the two ends. This CDR3 region has 13 residues. Germline lookup yields CDR1 MNHEY and CDR2 SMNVEV (reference sequence).

The gene calls are TRBV6-5 and TRBJ1-2, with 11 bases aligning to TRBD1. The J segment lost 4 bases and the V segment lost 9 bases, leaving 10 bases of the junction unmatched. The V gene's germline CDR1 is MNHEY and CDR2 SVGAGI. The CDR3 is made up of 15 amino acids. The CDR3: CASRSGTGGLYGYTF. CDR3 coding DNA: TGTGCCAGTCGATCCGGGACAGGGGGGCTCTATGGCTACACCTTC.

The chain links TRBV7-9 to TRBJ1-6; 9 positions match TRBD1. CDR1 is SEHNR and CDR2 is FQNEAQ in the germline V gene (reference sequence). The V gene end was trimmed by 5 bases and the J gene end by 6 bases; junction bases not matched to a gene: 5. The CDR3 is 15 amino acids. In nucleotides, the CDR3 is TGTGCCAGCAGCCTTACGACAGGGGGTAATTCACCCCTCCACTTT. This translates into CASSLTTGGNSPLHF.

This clone showed up just a few times. The chain joins TRBV20-1 to TRBJ2-7; D possibly corresponds to TRBD1 (6 bases). The CDR3 has 11 amino acids. Trimming stripped 7 bases from V and 6 bases from J, with 13 bases between. The germline V gene has CDR1 DFQATT and CDR2 SNEGSKA (reference sequence). The CDR3 sequence is CSGNQGIEQYF. Written as DNA, the CDR3 is TGCAGTGGAAACCAGGGGATCGAGCAGTACTTC.

This rearrangement joins TRBV7-8 to TRBJ2-2; 12 bases map to TRBD2. The CDR3 contains 17 residues. Per germline, CDR1 SGHVS and CDR2 FQNEAQ. The V segment lost 6 bases and the J segment 2 bases; nucleotides outside the gene matches: 7. In nucleotides, the CDR3 is TGTGCCAGCAGTCCTAAACTAGCGGGGGGTAACACCGGGGAGCTGTTTTTT. This translates into CASSPKLAGGNTGELFF. Full variable domain (rest looked up from reference TRBV7-8 and TRBJ2-2): GAGVSQSPRYKVAKRGQDVALRCDPISGHVSLFWYQQALGQGPEFLTYFQNEAQLDKSGLPSDRFFAERPEGSVSTLKIQRTQQEDSAVYLCASSPKLAGGNTGELFFGEGSRLTVL.

This clone was recorded many times. CDR3 nucleotide sequence: TGTGCCAGCAGTACCACTGTTGTCACTGAAGCTTTCTTT. Protein sequence: CASSTTVVTEAFF. The genes are TRBV6-5 and TRBJ1-1; D gene uncertain. V lost 5 bases, J lost 4 bases, and 11 bases lay in between. The CDR3 extends over 13 amino acids. The germline CDR1 and CDR2 sequences are MNHEY and SVGAGI.

The rearrangement links TRBV15 to TRBJ1-1; D gene unclear. Trimming shortened V by 3 bases and J by 7 bases, and 15 bases separated the two germline ends. Germline V gene lookup returns CDR1 LNHNV and CDR2 YYDKDF (reference sequence). This CDR3 spans 14 amino acids. CDR3 nucleotide sequence: TGTGCCACCAGCAGTGAATGGGCCTCCCGTGAAGCTTTCTTT. Its protein is CATSSEWASREAFF. Variable domain in full (rest from reference TRBV15 and TRBJ1-1): DAMVIQNPRYQVTQFGKPVTLSCSQTLNHNVMYWYQQKSSQAPKLLFHYYDKDFNNEADTPDNFQSRRPNTSFCFLDIRSPGLGDTAMYLCATSSEWASREAFFGQGTRLTVV.

This clone appeared a few times. CDR3 nucleotides: TGCAGCGTTGAATCGGACAGGGGGCGGCTGAACACTGAAGCTTTCTTT. This gives the protein CSVESDRGRLNTEAFF. The chain has TRBV29-1 and TRBJ1-1, with 11 bases fitting TRBD1. Trimming cost V 2 bases and J 0 bases; bases outside gene matches: 5. CDR1 and CDR2 from the germline V gene are SQVTM and ANQGSEA. The CDR3 is 16 amino acids.

The genes are TRBV6-1 and TRBJ1-5; D possibly corresponds to TRBD1 (6 bases). V was trimmed by 3 bases and J by 6 bases, leaving 9 bases between them. The CDR3 is 13 residues long. The germline CDR1 and CDR2 sequences are MNHNS and SASEGT. The CDR3 DNA is TGTGCCAGCAGTGAGCAGGGGAGTCAGCCCCAGCATTTT. Translating it yields CASSEQGSQPQHF.

The chain carries TRBV19 and TRBJ1-6, with D maybe TRBD1 (5 bases). The CDR3 extends over 15 amino acids. Germline CDR1 LNHDA, CDR2 SQIVND (reference sequence). The V end was cut by 0 bases, the J end by 13 bases, with 16 bases between. In DNA form, the CDR3 reads TGTGCCAGTAGTATAGACAGGGATTTAAGATCCCCCCTCCACTTT. Its protein product is CASSIDRDLRSPLHF.

J is TRBJ1-2 and V is TRBV6-6; TRBD1 matches at 11 bases. CDR3 size: 15 residues. V gave up 4 bases and J gave up 7 bases; unmatched junction bases: 8. Germline V gives CDR1 MNHNY, CDR2 SVGAGI (reference sequence). As DNA, the CDR3 is TGTGCCAGCAGTTTATTCGGACAGGGGGCAAGTGGCTACACCTTC. This encodes CASSLFGQGASGYTF.

This sequence joins TRBV2 and TRBJ1-1, with D possibly being TRBD1 (6 bases). Germline V gives CDR1 SNHLY, CDR2 FYNNEI. V lost 6 bases, J lost 7 bases, and 12 bases lay in between. The CDR3 spans 12 residues. As DNA, the CDR3 is TGTGCCAGCAGGGACAGTGCCAGTGAAGCTTTCTTT. It is translated as CASRDSASEAFF.

This chain connects TRBV9 to TRBJ2-6, with 12 bases lining up with TRBD1. CDR1 is SGDLS, CDR2 YYNGEE, per germline. Unmatched junction bases numbered 5, after V lost 1 base and J lost 3 bases. There are 18 residues in the CDR3. The CDR3 bases are TGTGCCAGCAGCGTAAGAGGGACAGGGGGCTTTGGGGCCAACGTCCTGACTTTC. It yields the protein CASSVRGTGGFGANVLTF.

Of note for this clone: This sample includes further DNA sequences coding for the same CDR3. This chain uses TRBV7-2 with TRBJ1-1; 7 bases fit TRBD1. The CDR3 sequence is 13 residues long. With 7 bases clipped from V and 1 base from J, the junction kept 3 bases outside the gene matches. CDR1 and CDR2 (germline): SGHTA, FQGNSA. CDR3 DNA: TGTGCCAGCACCCGACAGGGGAACACTGAAGCTTTCTTT. Translating gives CASTRQGNTEAFF. The full variable domain, with the rest looked up from reference TRBV7-2 and TRBJ1-1, is GAGVSQSPSNKVTEKGKDVELRCDPISGHTALYWYRQSLGQGLEFLIYFQGNSAPDKSGLPSDRFSAERTGGSVSTLTIQRTQQEDSAVYLCASTRQGNTEAFFGQGTRLTVV.

Concerning this clone itself: This CDR3 is also generated by other DNA sequences in the sample. V and J are TRBV20-1 and TRBJ2-7; TRBD1 is a possible D gene (6 bases). This CDR3 spans 11 amino acids. The V gene lost 6 bases and the J gene lost 3 bases, with 9 bases spanning the gap. Germline-derived CDR1 and CDR2 are DFQATT and SNEGSKA (reference sequence). The CDR3 DNA is TGCAGTGCCCGAGGGGGCTACGAGCAGTACTTC. Its protein is CSARGGYEQYF.

Only a few counts were recorded for this clone. CDR3 sequence: CASSQDRGTDTQYF. The CDR3 DNA sequence: TGCGCCAGCAGCCAAGACCGGGGCACAGATACGCAGTATTTT. V and J are TRBV4-3 and TRBJ2-3; D ambiguous. The CDR3 length is 14 residues. V was trimmed by 0 bases and J by 1 base, leaving 5 bases between them. Looked up from germline, CDR1 is LGHNA and CDR2 is YSLEER.

The V gene is TRBV27, the J gene TRBJ2-3; D perhaps matches TRBD1 (5 bases). V dropped 5 bases and J dropped 3 bases, with 18 bases sitting between them. Germline CDR1 reads MNHEY; CDR2 reads SMNVEV (reference sequence). CDR3 size: 16 residues. CDR3 protein: CASSPSLRQGTDTQYF. In nucleotides, the CDR3 is TGTGCCAGCAGTCCGTCGTTACGGCAGGGTACAGATACGCAGTATTTT.

J is TRBJ1-5 and V is TRBV18; D possibly corresponds to TRBD1 (5 bases). The CDR3 runs to 15 residues. V dropped 3 bases and J dropped 2 bases, with 11 bases sitting between them. Germline CDR1 and CDR2: KGHSH and LQKENI. As DNA, the CDR3 is TGTGCCAGCTCACCCACAGACAGACGCAATCAGCCCCAGCATTTT. This translates into CASSPTDRRNQPQHF.

CDR3 sequence (DNA): TGCAGCGTTGTACAGGGTACGAACACTGAAGCTTTCTTT. Protein product: CSVVQGTNTEAFF. The rearrangement uses TRBV29-1 and TRBJ1-1; D may be TRBD1 (6 bases). CDR1 is SQVTM and CDR2 is ANQGSEA in the germline V gene. Deletions cut 4 bases from V and 1 base from J, with 10 bases between. CDR3 length: 13 residues.

The chain uses TRBV4-2 and TRBJ1-3; D perhaps matches TRBD1 (5 bases). This CDR3 region has 14 residues. Germline values: CDR1 LGHNA, CDR2 YNFKEQ. Trimming pared 4 bases from V and 0 bases from J, leaving 7 bases between. CDR3 sequence: CASSLTGSGNTIYF. DNA for the CDR3: TGTGCCAGCAGCCTAACAGGCTCTGGAAACACCATATATTTT.